Listed below are T cell receptor beta chains from one sample, sequenced in a study of T cells after posttransplantation cyclophosphamide. TCRdb keeps only in-frame clones here, not all; method: immunoSEQ multiplex PCR. The sample lists roughly 19,000 clones; 80% to 90% were seen once. Source: PBMCs, taken approximately twelve months after allogeneic stem cell transplant with calcineurin inhibitor and methotrexate. The receptor source for this set is a female patient in her 30s who received an allogeneic stem cell transplant from an unrelated donor, was CMV-positive, and had acute and chronic GVHD. Some of the T cells might come from the graft donor. Each CDR3 is given with its conserved first and last residue. A D gene is named only where the DNA matches it firmly. Size tells how often a clone was seen (once, few, many) or the class of an expanded clone, and some rows leave it out.

j_gene | abundance | v_gene | d_gene | CDR3nt | CDR3aa
TRBJ2-7 | NA | TRBV19 | TRBD1 | TGTGCCAGTAGTATATACGGACAGGGACCCTACGAGCAGTACTTC | CASSIYGQGPYEQYF
TRBJ1-5 | NA | TRBV28 | NA | TGTGCCAGCAGTTCCCAGTTAATGCCCCAGCATTTT | CASSSQLMPQHF
TRBJ1-1 | NA | TRBV7-2 | NA | TGTGCCAGCAGCTTAGGGGGGGGCTTATACACTGAAGCTTTCTTT | CASSLGGGLYTEAFF
TRBJ1-1 | NA | TRBV29-1 | NA | TGCAGCGTTGAGTGGGCCTCGGGGGCTTTCTTT | CSVEWASGAFF
TRBJ2-2 | NA | TRBV25-1 | TRBD2 | TGTGCCAGCAGTGAATTCGGAGGGCAGGGAGGGACCGGGGAGCTGTTTTTT | CASSEFGGQGGTGELFF
TRBJ2-7 | NA | TRBV6-1 | NA | TGTGCCAGCATTCCCTATGAGCAGTACTTC | CASIPYEQYF
TRBJ1-1 | NA | TRBV11-3 | NA | TGTGCCAGCAGCCAATCCGGTGAGACTGAAGCTTTCTTT | CASSQSGETEAFF
TRBJ2-1 | NA | TRBV7-2 | TRBD2 | TGTGCCAGCAGACCCGGGAGGATTGACAATGAGCAGTTCTTC | CASRPGRIDNEQFF
TRBJ2-7 | NA | TRBV5-6 | NA | TGTGCCAGCAGCTTCGCGGGCCACGAGCAGTACTTC | CASSFAGHEQYF
TRBJ1-3 | NA | TRBV5-1 | NA | TGCGCCAGCAGATTAGAGACAGCTGGAAACACCATATATTTT | CASRLETAGNTIYF
TRBJ2-1 | NA | TRBV6-1 | NA | TGTGCCAGCAGACCAGCGGAGGCGGGGAACAATGAGCAGTTCTTC | CASRPAEAGNNEQFF
TRBJ2-2 | NA | TRBV9 | TRBD1 | TGTGCCAGCAGCGTAGACCAGGGGGTGGTCGGGGAGCTGTTTTTT | CASSVDQGVVGELFF
TRBJ2-2 | NA | TRBV5-1 | TRBD1 | TGCGCCAGCAGCTTGGGACAGGGGCCCGGGGAGCTGTTTTTT | CASSLGQGPGELFF
TRBJ2-7 | NA | TRBV5-6 | TRBD1 | TGTGCCAGCAGCTTGTGGGACAGGGCCTACGAGCAGTACTTC | CASSLWDRAYEQYF
TRBJ2-7 | NA | TRBV5-4 | TRBD1 | TGTGCCAGCAGCGTATGGGACAGTAGCTCCTACGAGCAGTACTTC | CASSVWDSSSYEQYF
TRBJ1-5 | NA | TRBV27 | NA | TGTGCCAGCAGTCCCCCAGGGCAGCCCCAGCATTTT | CASSPPGQPQHF
TRBJ2-2 | NA | TRBV10-3 | TRBD2 | TGTGCCATCAAGGAAGGCGGGGGGAACACCGGGGAGCTGTTTTTT | CAIKEGGGNTGELFF
TRBJ2-3 | NA | TRBV6-1 | TRBD2 | TGTGCCAGCAGTGAGTCTCGGACTAGCGGGCCCTCCTGGGGCAATACGCAGTATTTT | CASSESRTSGPSWGNTQYF
TRBJ2-3 | once | TRBV19 | TRBD2 | TGTGCCAGTAGTATTACCCTCCACGGGGGAGGGTTCGCAGATACGCAGTATTTT | CASSITLHGGGFADTQYF